This T cell receptor beta chain was profiled in a study of cytomegalovirus exposure and HLA in healthy donors. It was with 60 Vbeta and 13 Jbeta primers that the PCR ran. Libraries were prepared by immunoSEQ multiplex PCR; TCRdb keeps only in-frame clonotypes and omits some of them. The repertoire holds about 130,000 clones, with about four fifths as singletons. Trimming took 2 bases from V and 5 from J, leaving 10 bases between them. This CDR3 is 14 amino acids long. CDR1 and CDR2 (germline): SGHTA, FQGTGA. Study findings and constraints: Whilst most TCR sequences proved rare, a subset of public TCRs occurred across many donors. Clonal expansion, a later analysis showed, was greater in HLA-associated TCR beta chains than in equally common others. Researchers had no immune exposure information except CMV serostatus available.

Regarding this clone: As yet, its antigen is unknown.

The chain carries TRBV7-3 and TRBJ2-1; unclear D gene. The source material was PBMCs. This TCR was sampled from a male donor in good health and CMV-seropositive. The CDR3 DNA is TGTGCCAGCAGCTTACTAGTTTTTGACAATGAGCAGTTCTTC. It encodes CASSLLVFDNEQFF.